Listed here are 20 T cell receptor beta chains from one sample, sequenced in a study of somatic mutations in cytotoxic T cells in rheumatoid arthritis. Here immunoSEQ multiplex PCR was the method, and the copy in TCRdb shows in-frame clones only, minus some. The sample carries 8,000 or so clones, roughly nine tenths recorded once. The sample consisted of CD8+ T cells sorted from blood. These receptors came from a woman in her seventies with rheumatoid arthritis.

This chain connects TRBV5-1 to TRBJ2-2; 9 nucleotides match TRBD1. The CDR3 runs to 16 residues. The junction had 6 bases not matched to a gene; V was cut back by 2 bases and J by 4 bases. Germline-derived CDR1 and CDR2 are SGHRS and YFSETQ. The CDR3 DNA reads TGCGCCAGCAGCTTATACAGGACAGGGGCCACCGGGGAGCTGTTTTTT. As protein: CASSLYRTGATGELFF.

The chain couples TRBV5-8 to TRBJ1-5; D is possibly TRBD1 (6 bases). V lost 4 bases, J lost 4 bases, and 15 bases lay in between. The germline CDR1 and CDR2 sequences are SGHTS and YDEGEE. The CDR3 length is 15 residues. CDR3 nucleotide sequence: TGTGCCAGCAGCCACCGGGCGGGGGCGAATCAGCCCCAGCATTTT. This sequence encodes CASSHRAGANQPQHF.

The gene calls are TRBV10-2 and TRBJ2-1, with a tentative D call TRBD2 (6 bases). The length of the CDR3 is 12 residues. V was cut by 8 bases and J by 6 bases, with 11 bases left in between. Germline CDR1 reads WSHSY; CDR2 reads SAAADI. The chain's CDR3 is CASVGDSNEQFF. Here the CDR3 DNA reads TGCGCCAGCGTAGGGGACTCCAATGAGCAGTTCTTC.

This chain connects TRBV27 to TRBJ2-1; tentatively, D is TRBD2 (6 bases). The CDR3 is 17 residues long. Germline V gene data show CDR1 as MNHEY and CDR2 as SMNVEV (reference sequence). Deletions cut 0 bases from V and 0 bases from J, with 12 bases between. CDR3 bases: TGTGCCAGCAGTTTATCGCCTAGCGTGAGCTCCTACAATGAGCAGTTCTTC. Translated, it gives CASSLSPSVSSYNEQFF.

J is TRBJ2-1 and V is TRBV9, with D perhaps matching TRBD1 (6 bases). CDR3 length equals 15 residues. Trimming left V 3 bases short and J 10 bases short, with 20 bases between. Germline CDR1 reads SGDLS; CDR2 reads YYNGEE. CDR3 in DNA: TGTGCCAGCAGCGCATCGGACAGAGCCGCTGGGGAGCAGTTCTTC. Protein sequence: CASSASDRAAGEQFF. Full variable domain (remainder filled in from reference TRBV9 and TRBJ2-1): DSGVTQTPKHLITATGQRVTLRCSPRSGDLSVYWYQQSLDQGLQFLIQYYNGEERAKGNILERFSAQQFPDLHSELNLSSLELGDSALYFCASSASDRAAGEQFFGPGTRLTVL.

This rearrangement joins TRBV4-2 to TRBJ1-4; 7 nucleotides agree with TRBD1. This CDR3 region has 16 residues. CDR1 and CDR2 (germline): LGHNA, YNFKEQ. V gave up 4 bases and J gave up 0 bases; unmatched junction bases: 5. The CDR3: CASSPQGGSTNEKLFF. CDR3 coding DNA: TGTGCCAGCAGCCCGCAGGGGGGTTCAACTAATGAAAAACTGTTTTTT.

V gene TRBV13 combines with J gene TRBJ1-1; D perhaps matches TRBD1 (5 bases). The CDR3 totals 14 residues. Germline CDR1 PRHDT, CDR2 FYEKMQ (reference sequence). V shed 3 bases and J shed 8 bases, with 16 bases lying between them. As DNA, the CDR3 is TGTGCCAGCAGCTTGAGCATTCAGGGATCAGAAGCTTTCTTT. This translates into CASSLSIQGSEAFF.

The chain has TRBV28 and TRBJ1-2, with 10 bases aligning to TRBD1. There are 16 residues in the CDR3. Germline lookup yields CDR1 MDHEN and CDR2 SYDVKM. The trim removed 4 bases at V and 4 bases at J, leaving 9 bases unmatched. The CDR3 DNA sequence: TGTGCCAGCAGTTCCCTCGGACAGGGGGAGGTCTATGGCTACACCTTC. Amino acids: CASSSLGQGEVYGYTF.

The V gene is TRBV7-3, the J gene TRBJ2-7; 9 nucleotides agree with TRBD1. From germline, CDR1 is SGHTA and CDR2 FQGTGA. The V segment lost 5 bases and the J segment 3 bases; nucleotides outside the gene matches: 8. The CDR3 is made up of 15 amino acids. The DNA for the CDR3 is TGTGCCAGCAGCCATACAGGGGGCGGTCACTACGAGCAGTACTTC. It translates to CASSHTGGGHYEQYF.

J is TRBJ2-7 and V is TRBV4-1, with D maybe TRBD1 (6 bases). The germline gives CDR1 MGHRA, CDR2 YSYEKL. This CDR3 comprises 15 residues. V shed 0 bases and J shed 7 bases, with 16 bases lying between them. Here the CDR3 DNA reads TGCGCCAGCAGCCAAGATCTCAGGGGCGTGGAGGAGCAGTACTTC. Amino acid sequence: CASSQDLRGVEEQYF.

V usage is TRBV4-1 and J usage is TRBJ2-6, with no clear D. Germline values: CDR1 MGHRA, CDR2 YSYEKL. The CDR3 extends over 15 amino acids. The V and J ends lost 3 bases and 4 bases respectively, with 10 bases between them. The CDR3 region is CASSHGYWGANVLTF. CDR3 coding DNA: TGCGCCAGCAGCCACGGGTACTGGGGGGCCAACGTCCTGACTTTC.

V gene TRBV7-9 combines with J gene TRBJ2-7; a weak D match, TRBD1 (5 bases). With 1 base removed from V and 5 bases from J, the gap between germline ends came to 6 bases. The CDR3 extends over 12 amino acids. Looked up from germline, CDR1 is SEHNR and CDR2 is FQNEAQ (reference sequence). The CDR3 DNA sequence: TGTGCCAGCAGCTTAGAGGGGCACGAGCAGTACTTC. It translates to CASSLEGHEQYF.

The rearrangement links TRBV5-1 to TRBJ2-2, with D uncertain. Per the germline V gene, CDR1 is SGHRS and CDR2 is YFSETQ. V was cut by 4 bases and J by 3 bases, with 4 bases left in between. CDR3 length equals 12 residues. The CDR3 sequence: CASSTDTGELFF. The DNA of the CDR3 is TGCGCCAGCAGCACAGACACCGGGGAGCTGTTTTTT.

The chain carries TRBV5-1 and TRBJ2-4, with 10 bases matching TRBD1. With 0 bases clipped from V and 0 bases from J, the junction kept 6 bases outside the gene matches. The CDR3 extends over 18 amino acids. Germline assignment: CDR1 SGHRS and CDR2 YFSETQ. The DNA of the CDR3 is TGCGCCAGCAGCTTGGGGACAGGGGGAAACCTAGCCAAAAACATTCAGTACTTC. Amino acid sequence: CASSLGTGGNLAKNIQYF.

The chain links TRBV6-5 to TRBJ1-4, with 7 nucleotides matching TRBD1. Germline lookup yields CDR1 MNHEY and CDR2 SVGAGI. The V segment lost 2 bases and the J segment 7 bases; nucleotides outside the gene matches: 4. The CDR3 has 14 amino acids. CDR3: CASSYTNRGEKLFF. The CDR3 DNA reads TGTGCCAGCAGTTACACCAACAGGGGTGAAAAACTGTTTTTT.

The chain joins TRBV13 to TRBJ2-1, with 10 bases lining up with TRBD2. Germline V gene lookup returns CDR1 PRHDT and CDR2 FYEKMQ (reference sequence). CDR3 length equals 17 residues. V gave up 1 base and J gave up 8 bases; unmatched junction bases: 11. CDR3 residues: CASSLAPEAGGWDEQFF. In nucleotides, the CDR3 is TGTGCCAGCAGCTTAGCCCCTGAAGCGGGGGGGTGGGATGAGCAGTTCTTC.

This clone was counted only a few times. This chain uses TRBV7-8 with TRBJ2-5, with D maybe TRBD1 (6 bases). The CDR3 extends over 14 amino acids. The germline CDR1 and CDR2 sequences are SGHVS and FQNEAQ. V dropped 4 bases and J dropped 5 bases, with 14 bases sitting between them. CDR3 in DNA: TGTGCCAGCAGCTCCTCCTTTCAGGGGGAGACCCAGTACTTC. Residues: CASSSSFQGETQYF.

The gene calls are TRBV28 and TRBJ1-3, with D possibly matching TRBD1 (6 bases). This CDR3 spans 15 amino acids. Germline V CDR1 and CDR2: MDHEN, SYDVKM. V was pared by 3 bases and J by 8 bases, with 17 bases between. The CDR3, as DNA: TGTGCCAGCAGTTTTCTTTCTACTCCAGGGGACACCATATATTTT. Translation: CASSFLSTPGDTIYF.

The rearrangement uses TRBV9 and TRBJ2-2, with a tentative D call TRBD1 (6 bases). V lost 3 bases and J 0 bases, leaving 6 bases between the germline ends. Germline V gene lookup returns CDR1 SGDLS and CDR2 YYNGEE. This CDR3 comprises 14 residues. The CDR3 DNA sequence: TGTGCCAGCAGCGGGACAGCGAACACCGGGGAGCTGTTTTTT. Translated, it gives CASSGTANTGELFF.

J is TRBJ2-3 and V is TRBV2, with D maybe TRBD1 (6 bases). Trimming pared 7 bases from V and 4 bases from J, leaving 15 bases between. The germline V gene encodes CDR1 SNHLY and CDR2 FYNNEI. The CDR3 is 14 residues long. Here the CDR3 reads CASIRGQGPDTQYF. The CDR3 DNA sequence: TGTGCCAGCATCCGAGGGCAGGGGCCAGATACGCAGTATTTT. The variable domain in full, completed from reference TRBV2 and TRBJ2-3, reads EPEVTQTPSHQVTQMGQEVILRCVPISNHLYFYWYRQILGQKVEFLVSFYNNEISEKSEIFDDQFSVERPDGSNFTLKIRSTKLEDSAMYFCASIRGQGPDTQYFGPGTRLTVL.